The clone carrying this T cell receptor beta chain was recorded many times. This entry belongs to a study of regulatory T cells in long-lasting Graves disease. Time point given: newly diagnosed GD, antithyroid drugs for less than 3 months. RNA extracted from PBMCs served as the sequencing template. Arm-PCR with iRepertoire HTBI primers amplified the CDR3 regions for these TCR beta libraries. TCRdb used MiXCR to reprocess the multiplex PCR reads, holding one entry per CDR3 protein. Among over 200,000 distinct CDR3 sequences listed, 15% to 20% were seen once. Germline lookup yields CDR1 DFQATT and CDR2 SNEGSKA (reference sequence). The CDR3 has 14 amino acids. Trimming at V came to 6 bases and at J to 5 bases, leaving 9 bases not matched to a gene. This same sample was also taken into another study, of T cells in Graves' hyperthyroidism and ophthalmopathy. That work states: Clinical symptoms, serum thyroxine, TRAb, thyroid ultrasound and orbital computed tomography informed diagnoses. HTBI primers drove first-round RT-PCR of the TCR CDR3.

Here the sequenced sample was peripheral blood mononuclear cells (PBMCs), taken at new diagnosis, from a patient treated with antithyroid drugs. The TCR comes from a woman aged 30 to 39 with Graves disease. The rearrangement uses TRBV20-1 and TRBJ2-3; 9 positions match TRBD2. The CDR3 reads CSAPLAGWGDTQYF. The CDR3 DNA follows: TGCAGTGCCCCTCTAGCGGGGTGGGGAGATACGCAGTATTTT.